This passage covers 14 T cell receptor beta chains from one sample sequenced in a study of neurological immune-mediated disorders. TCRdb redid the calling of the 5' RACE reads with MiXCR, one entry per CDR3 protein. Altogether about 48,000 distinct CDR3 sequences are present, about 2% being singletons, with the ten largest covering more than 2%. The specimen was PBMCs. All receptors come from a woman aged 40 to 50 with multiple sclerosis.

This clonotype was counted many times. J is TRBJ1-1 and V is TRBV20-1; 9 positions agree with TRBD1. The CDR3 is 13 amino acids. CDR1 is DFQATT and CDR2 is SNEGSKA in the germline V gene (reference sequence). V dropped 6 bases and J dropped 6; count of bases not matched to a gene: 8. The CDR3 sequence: CSAPGQGLPEAFF. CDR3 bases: TGCAGTGCCCCGGGACAGGGACTACCTGAAGCTTTCTTT.

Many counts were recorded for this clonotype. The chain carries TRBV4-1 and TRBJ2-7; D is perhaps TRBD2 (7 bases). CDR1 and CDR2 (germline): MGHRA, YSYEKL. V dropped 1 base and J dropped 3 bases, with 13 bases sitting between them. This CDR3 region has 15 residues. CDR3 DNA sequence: TGCGCCAGCAGCCAAGTCTCGCGGGGGCTCTACGAGCAGTACTTC. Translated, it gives CASSQVSRGLYEQYF.

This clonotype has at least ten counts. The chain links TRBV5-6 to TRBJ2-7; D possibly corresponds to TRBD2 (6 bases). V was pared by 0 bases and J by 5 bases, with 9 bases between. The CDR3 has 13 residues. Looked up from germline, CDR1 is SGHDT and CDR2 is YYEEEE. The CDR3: CASSLEGGHEQYF. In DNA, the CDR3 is TGTGCCAGCAGCTTGGAGGGAGGCCACGAGCAGTACTTC.

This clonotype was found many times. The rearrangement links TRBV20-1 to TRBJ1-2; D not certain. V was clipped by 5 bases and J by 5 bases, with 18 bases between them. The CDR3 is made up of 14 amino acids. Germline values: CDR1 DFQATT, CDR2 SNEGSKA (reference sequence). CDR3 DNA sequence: TGCAGTGCTCGTCCTAACGGGCCGAGTTATGGCTACACCTTC. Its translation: CSARPNGPSYGYTF.

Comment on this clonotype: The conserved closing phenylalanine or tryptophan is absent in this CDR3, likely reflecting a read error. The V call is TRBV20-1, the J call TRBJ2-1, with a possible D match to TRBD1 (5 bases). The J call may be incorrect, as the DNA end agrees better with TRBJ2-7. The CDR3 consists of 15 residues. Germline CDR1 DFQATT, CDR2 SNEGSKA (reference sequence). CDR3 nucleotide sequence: TGCAGTGCTAGAGACCCGCGGACATCACCCTACGAGCAGTACAAC. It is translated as CSARDPRTSPYEQYN.

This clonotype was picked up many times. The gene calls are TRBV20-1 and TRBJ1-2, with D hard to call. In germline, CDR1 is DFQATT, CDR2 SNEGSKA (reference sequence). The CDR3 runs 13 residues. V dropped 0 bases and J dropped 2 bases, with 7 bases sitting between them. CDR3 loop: CSAREWGNYGYTF. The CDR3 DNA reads TGCAGTGCTAGAGAGTGGGGAAACTATGGCTACACCTTC.

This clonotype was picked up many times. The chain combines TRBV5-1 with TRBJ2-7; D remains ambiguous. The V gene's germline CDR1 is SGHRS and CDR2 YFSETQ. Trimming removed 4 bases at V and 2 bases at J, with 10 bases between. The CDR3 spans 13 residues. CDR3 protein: CASSAGPTYEQYF. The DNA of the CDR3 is TGCGCCAGCAGCGCCGGACCTACCTACGAGCAGTACTTC. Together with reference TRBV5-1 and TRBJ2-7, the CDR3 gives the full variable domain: KAGVTQTPRYLIKTRGQQVTLSCSPISGHRSVSWYQQTPGQGLQFLFEYFSETQRNKGNFPGRFSGRQFSNSRSEMNVSTLELGDSALYLCASSAGPTYEQYFGPGTRLTVT.

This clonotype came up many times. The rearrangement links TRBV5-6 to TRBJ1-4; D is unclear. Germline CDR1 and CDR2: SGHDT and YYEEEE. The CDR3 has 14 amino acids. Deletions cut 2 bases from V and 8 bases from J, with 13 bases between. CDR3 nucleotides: TGTGCCAGCAGCTTCCGACGGTCTAGAGAAAAACTGTTTTTT. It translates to CASSFRRSREKLFF.

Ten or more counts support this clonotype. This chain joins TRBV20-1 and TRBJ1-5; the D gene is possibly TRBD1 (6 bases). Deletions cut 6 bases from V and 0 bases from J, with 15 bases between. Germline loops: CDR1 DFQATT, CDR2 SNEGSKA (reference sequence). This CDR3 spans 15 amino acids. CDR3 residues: CSATDRLNSNQPQHF. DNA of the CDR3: TGCAGTGCAACCGACAGGTTAAATAGCAATCAGCCCCAGCATTTT.

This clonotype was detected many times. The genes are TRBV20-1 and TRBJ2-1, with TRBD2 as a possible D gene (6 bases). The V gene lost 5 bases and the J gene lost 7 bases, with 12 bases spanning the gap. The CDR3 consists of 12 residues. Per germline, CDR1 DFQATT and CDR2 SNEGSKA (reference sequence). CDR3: CSAGGAGNEQFF. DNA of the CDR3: TGCAGTGCTGGCGGCGCGGGGAATGAGCAGTTCTTC.

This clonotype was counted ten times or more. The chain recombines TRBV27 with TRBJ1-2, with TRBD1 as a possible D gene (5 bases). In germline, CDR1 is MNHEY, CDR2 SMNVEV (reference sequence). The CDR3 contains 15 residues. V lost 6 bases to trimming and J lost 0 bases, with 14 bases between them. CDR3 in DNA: TGTGCCAGCAGGTTTGGGGCGTTGACTAACTATGGCTACACCTTC. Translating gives CASRFGALTNYGYTF.

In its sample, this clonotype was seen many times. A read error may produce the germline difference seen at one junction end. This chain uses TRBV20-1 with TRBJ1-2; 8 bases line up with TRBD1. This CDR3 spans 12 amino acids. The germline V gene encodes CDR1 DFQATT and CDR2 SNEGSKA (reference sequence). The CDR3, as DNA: TGCAGTCCTAGGCAGGGGGCTGATGGCTACACCTTC. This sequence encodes CSPRQGADGYTF.

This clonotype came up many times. The CDR3 DNA reads as TGTGCCAGCAGCTTCGGAGCGGGGGGTCTTGGTGAGCAGTTCTTC. It is translated as CASSFGAGGLGEQFF. The J gene is TRBJ2-1, the V gene TRBV11-2; TRBD2 agrees at 9 bases. Trimming cost V 3 bases and J 9 bases; bases outside gene matches: 9. CDR1 is SGHAT and CDR2 is FQNNGV in the germline V gene. The length of the CDR3 is 15 residues.

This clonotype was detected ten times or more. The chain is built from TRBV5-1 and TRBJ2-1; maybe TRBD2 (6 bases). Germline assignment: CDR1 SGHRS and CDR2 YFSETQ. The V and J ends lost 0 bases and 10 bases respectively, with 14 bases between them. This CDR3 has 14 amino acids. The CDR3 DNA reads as TGCGCCAGCAGCTTGGCCGGGACTGGGGGGGAGCAGTTCTTC. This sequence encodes CASSLAGTGGEQFF.